This TCR beta chain was obtained from a study of naive and memory T cell subsets. Both TRBC1 and TRBC2 were covered by a beta constant-region primer of two equimolar oligonucleotides. Ligated cDNA was amplified by four rounds of PCR with nested alpha and beta constant-region primers and SP2. MiXCR, applied by TCRdb to the UMI-ligation and nested PCR reads, yields one record per CDR3 protein. The table records about 120,000 distinct CDR3 sequences, approximately 37% of them present only once. Findings of the study overall: There was no ground truth to check naive and memory subset results. Each distinct alpha or beta sequence counts as one clonotype. From naive to CM, EM and EMRA, diversity decreased and Gini increased. Over 85% of naive TCR sequences appeared only once, unlike memory subsets.

Germline V gene data show CDR1 as MNHNY and CDR2 as SVGAGI (reference sequence). The CDR3 sequence is 11 residues long. Trimming took 5 bases from V and 10 from J, leaving 12 bases between them. This clonotype was recorded a few times. Its antigen is not identified. The sequencing input was central memory CD4+ T cells from blood. The receptor was isolated from a human donor in good health. This chain uses TRBV6-6 with TRBJ2-7; no firm D call. The CDR3 DNA follows: TGTGCCAGCAGTCCCTCACGTCTTCAGTACTTC. Protein product: CASSPSRLQYF.